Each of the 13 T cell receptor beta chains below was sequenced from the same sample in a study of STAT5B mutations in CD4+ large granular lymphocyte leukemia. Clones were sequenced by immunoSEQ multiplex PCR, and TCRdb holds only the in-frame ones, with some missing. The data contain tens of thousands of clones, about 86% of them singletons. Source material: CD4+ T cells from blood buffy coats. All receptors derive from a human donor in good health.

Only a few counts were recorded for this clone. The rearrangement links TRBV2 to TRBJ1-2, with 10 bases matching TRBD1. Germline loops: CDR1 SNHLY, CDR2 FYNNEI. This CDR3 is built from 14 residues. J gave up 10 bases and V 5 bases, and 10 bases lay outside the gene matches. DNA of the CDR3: TGTGCCAGCAGTACCCAGAGGACAGGGGGATTCTACACCTTC. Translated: CASSTQRTGGFYTF.

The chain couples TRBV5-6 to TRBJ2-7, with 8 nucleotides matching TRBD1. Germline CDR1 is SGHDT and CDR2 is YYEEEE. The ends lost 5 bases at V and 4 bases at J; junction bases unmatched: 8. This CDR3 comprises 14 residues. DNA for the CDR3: TGTGCCAGCAGTAAAGGACAGGGTCGGTACGAGCAGTACTTC. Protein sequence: CASSKGQGRYEQYF.

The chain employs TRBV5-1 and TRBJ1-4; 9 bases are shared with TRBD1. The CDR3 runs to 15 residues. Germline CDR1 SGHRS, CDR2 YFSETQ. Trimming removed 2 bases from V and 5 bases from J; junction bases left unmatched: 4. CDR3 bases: TGCGCCAGCAGCTTACCGACAGGGGGGAATGAAAAACTGTTTTTT. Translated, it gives CASSLPTGGNEKLFF.

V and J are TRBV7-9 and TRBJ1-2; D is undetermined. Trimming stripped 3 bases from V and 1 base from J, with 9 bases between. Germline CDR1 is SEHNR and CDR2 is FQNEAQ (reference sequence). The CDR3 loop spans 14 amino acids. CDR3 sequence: CASSLGGFNYGYTF. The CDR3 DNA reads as TGTGCCAGCAGCTTGGGCGGGTTTAACTATGGCTACACCTTC. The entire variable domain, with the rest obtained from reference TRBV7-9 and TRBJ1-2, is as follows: DTGVSQNPRHKITKRGQNVTFRCDPISEHNRLYWYRQTLGQGPEFLTYFQNEAQLEKSRLLSDRFSAERPKGSFSTLEIQRTEQGDSAMYLCASSLGGFNYGYTFGSGTRLTVV.

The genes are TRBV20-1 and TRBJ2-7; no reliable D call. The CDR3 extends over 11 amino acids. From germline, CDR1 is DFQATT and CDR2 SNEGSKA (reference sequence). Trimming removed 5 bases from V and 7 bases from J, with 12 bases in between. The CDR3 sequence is CSASPWGEQYF. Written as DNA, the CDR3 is TGCAGTGCTTCCCCCTGGGGTGAGCAGTACTTC.

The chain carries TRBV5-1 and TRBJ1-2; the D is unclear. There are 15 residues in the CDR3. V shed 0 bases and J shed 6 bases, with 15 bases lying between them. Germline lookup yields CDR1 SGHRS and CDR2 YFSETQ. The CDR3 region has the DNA TGCGCCAGCAGCTTGGGGACCCCATTCGGTGATGGCTACACCTTC. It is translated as CASSLGTPFGDGYTF.

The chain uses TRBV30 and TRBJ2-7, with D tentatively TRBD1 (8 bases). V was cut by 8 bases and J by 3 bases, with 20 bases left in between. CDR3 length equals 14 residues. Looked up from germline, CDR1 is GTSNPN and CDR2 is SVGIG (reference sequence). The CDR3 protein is CARWGGGQGYEQYF. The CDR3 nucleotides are TGTGCCCGGTGGGGGGGAGGACAGGGCTACGAGCAGTACTTC.

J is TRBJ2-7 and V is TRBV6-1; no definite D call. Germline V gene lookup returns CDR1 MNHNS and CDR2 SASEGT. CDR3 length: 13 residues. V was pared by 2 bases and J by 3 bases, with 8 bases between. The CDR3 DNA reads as TGTGCCAGCAGTGAATATTTAATCTACGAGCAGTACTTC. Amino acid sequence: CASSEYLIYEQYF.

The DNA of the CDR3 is TGTGCCAGCGCCCCAGGGGGGGCCGGCAATCAGCCCCAGCATTTT. Translation: CASAPGGAGNQPQHF. V and J are TRBV27 and TRBJ1-5; 7 bases match TRBD1. This CDR3 spans 15 amino acids. Germline V gives CDR1 MNHEY, CDR2 SMNVEV (reference sequence). The trim removed 8 bases at V and 2 bases at J, leaving 9 bases unmatched.

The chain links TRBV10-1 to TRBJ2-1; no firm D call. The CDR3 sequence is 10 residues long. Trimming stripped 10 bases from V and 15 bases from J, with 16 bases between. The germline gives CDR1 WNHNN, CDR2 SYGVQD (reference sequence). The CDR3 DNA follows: TGCGCCATCTGGGCCTTAGTCGTGTTCTTC. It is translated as CAIWALVVFF.

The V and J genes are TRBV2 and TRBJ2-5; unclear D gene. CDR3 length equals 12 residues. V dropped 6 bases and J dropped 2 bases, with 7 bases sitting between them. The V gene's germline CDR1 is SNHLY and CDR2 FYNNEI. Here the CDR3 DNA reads TGTGCCAGCAGCCTGGAGCAAGAGACCCAGTACTTC. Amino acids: CASSLEQETQYF.

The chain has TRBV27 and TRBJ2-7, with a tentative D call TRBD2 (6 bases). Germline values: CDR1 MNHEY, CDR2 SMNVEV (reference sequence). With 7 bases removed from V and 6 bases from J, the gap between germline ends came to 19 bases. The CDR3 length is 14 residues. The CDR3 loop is CASTSSGFSGEQYF. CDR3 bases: TGTGCCAGCACCTCGAGCGGGTTCTCTGGCGAGCAGTACTTC.

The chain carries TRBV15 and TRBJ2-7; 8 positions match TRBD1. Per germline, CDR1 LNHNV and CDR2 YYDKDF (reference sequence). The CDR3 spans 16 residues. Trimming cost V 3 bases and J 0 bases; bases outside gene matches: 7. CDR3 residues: CATSSAWTGSSYEQYF. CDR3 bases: TGTGCCACCAGCAGCGCCTGGACAGGGAGCTCCTACGAGCAGTACTTC. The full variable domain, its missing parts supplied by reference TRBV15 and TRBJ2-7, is DAMVIQNPRYQVTQFGKPVTLSCSQTLNHNVMYWYQQKSSQAPKLLFHYYDKDFNNEADTPDNFQSRRPNTSFCFLDIRSPGLGDTAMYLCATSSAWTGSSYEQYFGPGTRLTVT.